This T cell receptor beta chain was profiled in a study of beta chain features in type 1 diabetes. Study-wide findings and caveats: TCRB CDR3s from Type 1 diabetes patients were moderately but significantly shorter in all four CD4+ subsets. For patients, the naive, central memory and Treg TCRB repertoires appeared more alike than for healthy donors. Insertions at VDJ junctions were less frequent in type 1 diabetes patients. These patients also deleted more nucleotides at the same junctions.

The entirety of the isolated RNA underwent reverse transcription, so expressed TCRB transcripts were sequenced. The table came from immunoSEQ multiplex PCR; TCRdb's copy has only in-frame clones and leaves some out. The sample holds some 14,000 clones; around three fifths are singletons and the top ten take about 0.57%. Via the markers CD45RO/CCR7/CD25/CD127/CD95/CD27, stem cell-like memory, regulatory, central memory and naive CD4+ cells were sorted. V trimming: 3 bases; J trimming: 0 bases; junction bases outside the gene matches: 4. The CDR3 is made up of 16 amino acids. The germline CDR1 and CDR2 sequences are LGHNA and YNFKEQ. With respect to this clone: What it recognizes is unknown.

The sequence was obtained from a woman between 18 and 30 years old with type 1 diabetes. Sequencing was performed on stem cell memory CD4+ T cells from blood. The chain uses TRBV4-2 and TRBJ1-4; 7 bases match TRBD1. CDR3 in amino acids: CASSHGDRATNEKLFF. The CDR3 bases are TGTGCCAGCAGCCATGGTGACAGGGCAACTAATGAAAAACTGTTTTTT.